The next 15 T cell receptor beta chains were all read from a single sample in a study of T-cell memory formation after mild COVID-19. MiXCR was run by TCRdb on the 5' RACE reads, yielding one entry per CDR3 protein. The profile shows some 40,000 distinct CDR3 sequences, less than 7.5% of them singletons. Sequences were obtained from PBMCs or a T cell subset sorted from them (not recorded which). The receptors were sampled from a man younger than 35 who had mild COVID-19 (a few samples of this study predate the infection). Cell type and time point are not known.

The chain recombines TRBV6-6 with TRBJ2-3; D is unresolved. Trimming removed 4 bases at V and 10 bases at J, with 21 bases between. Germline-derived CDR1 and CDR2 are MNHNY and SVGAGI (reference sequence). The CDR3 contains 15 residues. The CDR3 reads CASSSPATGYTSQYF. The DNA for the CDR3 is TGTGCCAGCAGTTCCCCAGCGACCGGCTATACGTCGCAGTATTTT.

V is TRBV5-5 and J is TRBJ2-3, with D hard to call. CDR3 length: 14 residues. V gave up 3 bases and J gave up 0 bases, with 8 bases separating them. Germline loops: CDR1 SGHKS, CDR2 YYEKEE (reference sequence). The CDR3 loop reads CASSSDGSTDTQYF. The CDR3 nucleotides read TGTGCCAGCAGCTCGGACGGTAGCACAGATACGCAGTATTTT. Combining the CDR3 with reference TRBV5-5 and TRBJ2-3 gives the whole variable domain DAGVTQSPTHLIKTRGQQVTLRCSPISGHKSVSWYQQVLGQGPQFIFQYYEKEERGRGNFPDRFSARQFPNYSSELNVNALLLGDSALYLCASSSDGSTDTQYFGPGTRLTVL.

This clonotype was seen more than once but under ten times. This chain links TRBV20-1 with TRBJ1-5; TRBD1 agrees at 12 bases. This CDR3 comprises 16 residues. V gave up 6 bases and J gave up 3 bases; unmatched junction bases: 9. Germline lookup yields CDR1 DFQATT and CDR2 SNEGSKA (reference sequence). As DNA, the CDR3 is TGCAGTGCCGGGGGGGACAGGGGGCTGGTCAATCAGCCCCAGCATTTT. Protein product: CSAGGDRGLVNQPQHF.

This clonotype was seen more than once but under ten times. The CDR3 reads CASSVLSYEQYF. For the CDR3, the DNA is TGTGCCAGCAGCGTACTATCCTACGAGCAGTACTTC. The chain recombines TRBV5-6 with TRBJ2-7; no firm D call. CDR3 size: 12 residues. The V gene's germline CDR1 is SGHDT and CDR2 YYEEEE. Trimming removed 4 bases at V and 1 base at J, with 6 bases between.

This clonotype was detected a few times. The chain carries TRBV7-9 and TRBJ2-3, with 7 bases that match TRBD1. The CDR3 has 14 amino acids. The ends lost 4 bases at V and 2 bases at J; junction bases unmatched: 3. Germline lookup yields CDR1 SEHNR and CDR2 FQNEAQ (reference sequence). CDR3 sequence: CASSSGQFTDTQYF. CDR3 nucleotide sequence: TGTGCCAGCAGCTCGGGACAGTTCACAGATACGCAGTATTTT.

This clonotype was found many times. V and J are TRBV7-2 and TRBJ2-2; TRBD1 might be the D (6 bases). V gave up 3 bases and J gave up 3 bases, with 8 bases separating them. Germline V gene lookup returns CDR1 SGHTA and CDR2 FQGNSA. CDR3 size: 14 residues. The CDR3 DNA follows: TGTGCCAGCAGCTTCTACAGGGACACCGGGGAGCTGTTTTTT. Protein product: CASSFYRDTGELFF. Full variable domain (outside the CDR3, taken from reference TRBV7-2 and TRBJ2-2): GAGVSQSPSNKVTEKGKDVELRCDPISGHTALYWYRQSLGQGLEFLIYFQGNSAPDKSGLPSDRFSAERTGGSVSTLTIQRTQQEDSAVYLCASSFYRDTGELFFGEGSRLTVL.

In nucleotides, the CDR3 is TGTGCCAGCAGTATGGGACTAGCGGGGTACTACGAGCAGTACTTC. Protein: CASSMGLAGYYEQYF. This chain connects TRBV12-3 or TRBV12-4 to TRBJ2-7; TRBD2 agrees at 13 bases. Losses at the gene ends were 5 bases for V and 3 bases for J; bases not matched to a gene: 4. The CDR3 is made up of 15 amino acids.

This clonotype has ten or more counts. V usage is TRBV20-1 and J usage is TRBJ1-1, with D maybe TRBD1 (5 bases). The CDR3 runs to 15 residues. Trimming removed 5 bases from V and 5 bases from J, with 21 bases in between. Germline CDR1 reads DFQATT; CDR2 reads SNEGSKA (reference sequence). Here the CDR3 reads CSAPRLGRWDTEAFF. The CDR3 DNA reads TGCAGTGCTCCTAGATTGGGGCGCTGGGATACTGAAGCTTTCTTT.

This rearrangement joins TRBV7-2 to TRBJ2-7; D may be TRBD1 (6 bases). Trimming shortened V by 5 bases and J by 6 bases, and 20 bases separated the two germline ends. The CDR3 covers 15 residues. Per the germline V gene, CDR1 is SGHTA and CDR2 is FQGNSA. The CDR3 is CASSPNNRVLAEQYF. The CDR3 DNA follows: TGTGCCAGCAGCCCGAACAACAGGGTCTTGGCCGAGCAGTACTTC.

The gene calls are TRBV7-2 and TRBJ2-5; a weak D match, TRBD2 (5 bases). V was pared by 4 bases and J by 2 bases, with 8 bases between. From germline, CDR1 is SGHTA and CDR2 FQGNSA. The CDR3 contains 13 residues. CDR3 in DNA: TGTGCCAGCAGCTCCGGGGAACAAGAGACCCAGTACTTC. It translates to CASSSGEQETQYF. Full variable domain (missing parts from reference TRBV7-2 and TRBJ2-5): GAGVSQSPSNKVTEKGKDVELRCDPISGHTALYWYRQSLGQGLEFLIYFQGNSAPDKSGLPSDRFSAERTGGSVSTLTIQRTQQEDSAVYLCASSSGEQETQYFGPGTRLLVL.

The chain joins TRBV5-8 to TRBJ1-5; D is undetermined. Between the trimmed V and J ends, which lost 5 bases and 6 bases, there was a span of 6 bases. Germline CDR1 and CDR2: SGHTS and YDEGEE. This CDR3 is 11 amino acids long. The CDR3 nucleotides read TGTGCCAGCAGGGTGGGTCAGCCCCAGCATTTT. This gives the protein CASRVGQPQHF.

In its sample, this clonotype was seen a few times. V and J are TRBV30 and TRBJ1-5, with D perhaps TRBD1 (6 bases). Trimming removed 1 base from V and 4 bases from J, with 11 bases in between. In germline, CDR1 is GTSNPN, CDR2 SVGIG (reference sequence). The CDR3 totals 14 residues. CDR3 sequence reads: CAWSEGGLNQPQHF. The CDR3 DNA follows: TGTGCCTGGAGTGAAGGGGGTTTAAATCAGCCCCAGCATTTT.

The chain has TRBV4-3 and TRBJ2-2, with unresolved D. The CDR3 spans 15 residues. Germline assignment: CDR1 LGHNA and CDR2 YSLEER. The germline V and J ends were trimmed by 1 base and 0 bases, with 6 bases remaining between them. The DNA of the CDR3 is TGCGCCAGCAGCCAAGCGACGGCGAACACCGGGGAGCTGTTTTTT. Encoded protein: CASSQATANTGELFF.

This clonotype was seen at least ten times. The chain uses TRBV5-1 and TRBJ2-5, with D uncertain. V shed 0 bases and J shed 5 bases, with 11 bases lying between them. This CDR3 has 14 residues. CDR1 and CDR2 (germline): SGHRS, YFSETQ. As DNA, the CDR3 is TGCGCCAGCAGCTTGGGCGGTGGGTTTGAGACCCAGTACTTC. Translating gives CASSLGGGFETQYF.

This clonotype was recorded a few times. CDR3: CASSPDGTKAYNSPLHF. The CDR3 DNA is TGTGCCAGCAGCCCCGACGGCACGAAGGCCTATAATTCACCCCTCCACTTT. The V gene is TRBV9, the J gene TRBJ1-6; D ambiguous. Germline V gives CDR1 SGDLS, CDR2 YYNGEE. This CDR3 comprises 17 residues. Trimming took off 4 bases at V and 2 bases at J, with 16 bases between the two ends.